This T cell receptor (beta chain) was sequenced for a study of T cells after yellow fever vaccination. Study as a whole: When fractions had low cell numbers, they were prepared with SMART-Seq v4 Ultra Low Input. The study, taken as a whole, reports: Reappearance after the booster was seen for most primary-vaccination clones, at 96% CD4 and around 90% CD8. Abundant clonotypes from the bulk population could contaminate FACS-sorted repertoires.

Germline V lookup: CDR1 SGHRS, CDR2 YFSETQ. This CDR3 has 10 amino acids. V lost 2 bases and J 7 bases, leaving 4 bases between the germline ends. By 5'RACE template switching, TCR cDNA was produced, with a universal primer site and UMIs added in the process. From the 5' RACE reads, TCRdb called clonotypes with MiXCR, one entry per CDR3 protein. This sample has a few hundred thousand distinct CDR3 sequences; about 7% occur once, and the top ten carry roughly 0.9%. A word on this clonotype: Its antigen is unidentified.

Material: CD4+ T cells sorted from PBMCs, obtained 15 days after the yellow fever booster vaccination. The TCR comes from a man younger than 45 who received the YFV17D yellow fever vaccine. J is TRBJ2-7 and V is TRBV5-1; D is unclear. CDR3 residues: CASSLREQYF. CDR3 nucleotides: TGCGCCAGCAGCTTAAGGGAGCAGTACTTC.